The 32 T cell receptor beta chains below come from one sample, sequenced in a study of shared clonotypes between healthy human individuals. Assay used: immunoSEQ multiplex PCR; TCRdb lists only in-frame clones, some missing. In the table there are some 1,100,000 clones, approximately 78% of which are singletons. The material sequenced was memory CD4+ T cells from PBMCs. Subset specified: CD45RA-negative fraction. The receptors were gathered from a man in his late teens or twenties in good health. Some clones in this sample may be carry-over from other donors' samples.

The chain recombines TRBV7-2 with TRBJ2-7; 8 nucleotides agree with TRBD2. Per the germline V gene, CDR1 is SGHTA and CDR2 is FQGNSA. J gave up 3 bases and V 8 bases, and 9 bases lay outside the gene matches. The CDR3 has 14 residues. The chain's CDR3 is CASGLSGGGYEQYF. The CDR3 DNA sequence: TGTGCCAGCGGATTATCGGGAGGGGGCTACGAGCAGTACTTC.

This chain uses TRBV28 with TRBJ1-5, with a weak D call TRBD1 (5 bases). Trimming removed 5 bases from V and 2 bases from J, with 13 bases in between. CDR1 MDHEN and CDR2 SYDVKM come from the germline V gene. The CDR3 has 15 amino acids. The DNA for the CDR3 is TGTGCCAGCAGTGACCGGACCAGGGGCAATCAGCCCCAGCATTTT. It yields the protein CASSDRTRGNQPQHF.

V is TRBV28 and J is TRBJ1-2, with D maybe TRBD1 (6 bases). From germline, CDR1 is MDHEN and CDR2 SYDVKM. The CDR3 runs to 12 residues. The V end lost 6 bases, the J end lost 4 bases, and 9 bases lay between the germline ends. As DNA, the CDR3 is TGTGCCAGCAGCGGGACACGCTATGGCTACACCTTC. Its protein product is CASSGTRYGYTF.

In DNA form, the CDR3 reads TGTGCCAGCAGCTCCCCGGGACTAGCGGGCTACGAGCAGTACTTC. The encoded protein is CASSSPGLAGYEQYF. J is TRBJ2-7 and V is TRBV14; 12 bases line up with TRBD2. J was trimmed by 3 bases and V by 5 bases; bases with no gene match: 5. The CDR3 length is 15 residues. CDR1 is SGHDN, CDR2 FVKESK, per germline.

The chain has TRBV19 and TRBJ2-7; 7 bases are a match to TRBD1. V dropped 1 base and J dropped 2; count of bases not matched to a gene: 11. The germline gives CDR1 LNHDA, CDR2 SQIVND (reference sequence). The CDR3 has 17 amino acids. DNA of the CDR3: TGTGCCAGTAGTATAGGCCCCAGGGGACAGCTAACCTACGAGCAGTACTTC. This gives the protein CASSIGPRGQLTYEQYF.

The chain employs TRBV2 and TRBJ2-5; D possibly corresponds to TRBD1 (6 bases). With the DNA end fitting TRBJ2-7 better, the J assignment may be wrong. In germline, CDR1 is SNHLY, CDR2 FYNNEI. The length of the CDR3 is 14 residues. Here the CDR3 reads CASSGQGQSYEQYF. In DNA form, the CDR3 reads TGTGCCAGCAGTGGGCAGGGGCAATCCTACGAGCAGTACTTC.

The rearrangement links TRBV18 to TRBJ2-7, with D unclear. The CDR3 length is 13 residues. Germline CDR1 is KGHSH and CDR2 is LQKENI. V lost 3 bases and J 6 bases, leaving 12 bases between the germline ends. The CDR3 sequence is CASSPLFEAEQYF. In nucleotides, the CDR3 is TGTGCCAGCTCACCTTTGTTCGAGGCCGAGCAGTACTTC. The full variable domain, rest sourced from reference TRBV18 and TRBJ2-7, is NAGVMQNPRHLVRRRGQEARLRCSPMKGHSHVYWYRQLPEEGLKFMVYLQKENIIDESGMPKERFSAEFPKEGPSILRIQQVVRGDSAAYFCASSPLFEAEQYFGPGTRLTVT.

As concerns this clone: Different DNA sequences within this sample yield the same CDR3. DNA for the CDR3: TGTGCCAGTAGTATAGTGCGGGCGTCGAACTATGGCTACACCTTC. Its protein product is CASSIVRASNYGYTF. The rearrangement uses TRBV19 and TRBJ1-2; D is unresolved. Deletions cut 1 base from V and 2 bases from J, with 11 bases between. The germline gives CDR1 LNHDA, CDR2 SQIVND (reference sequence). The CDR3 runs 15 residues.

The genes are TRBV2 and TRBJ2-7; 7 positions agree with TRBD2. The CDR3 covers 15 residues. Per the germline V gene, CDR1 is SNHLY and CDR2 is FYNNEI. V trimming: 7 bases; J trimming: 5 bases; junction bases outside the gene matches: 14. The CDR3 nucleotides read TGTGCCAGCACTAAGAGGGAGGGCCGGGTGGACGAGCAGTACTTC. Translation: CASTKREGRVDEQYF. Looking up the rest from reference TRBV2 and TRBJ2-7 gives the full variable domain: EPEVTQTPSHQVTQMGQEVILRCVPISNHLYFYWYRQILGQKVEFLVSFYNNEISEKSEIFDDQFSVERPDGSNFTLKIRSTKLEDSAMYFCASTKREGRVDEQYFGPGTRLTVT.

The rearrangement links TRBV6-5 to TRBJ2-7, with a weak D call TRBD2 (6 bases). V gave up 8 bases and J gave up 6 bases, with 20 bases separating them. This CDR3 region has 14 residues. Germline CDR1 MNHEY, CDR2 SVGAGI. For the CDR3, the DNA is TGTGCCAGCCTTCAGGTGACTGGGACTGGCGAGCAGTACTTC. Protein sequence: CASLQVTGTGEQYF.

The rearrangement uses TRBV9 and TRBJ2-7, with D perhaps matching TRBD2 (7 bases). The CDR3 extends over 15 amino acids. Trimming took 0 bases from V and 2 from J, leaving 12 bases between them. The germline gives CDR1 SGDLS, CDR2 YYNGEE. The CDR3 sequence: CASSVGGGHTYEQYF. The DNA of the CDR3 is TGTGCCAGCAGCGTAGGCGGGGGACATACCTACGAGCAGTACTTC.

The rearrangement links TRBV19 to TRBJ1-2; D gene uncertain. This CDR3 is 13 amino acids long. Germline CDR1 is LNHDA and CDR2 is SQIVND (reference sequence). V was pared by 9 bases and J by 4 bases, with 15 bases between. CDR3 in DNA: TGTGCCAGCTGGACCTCTAGAACCTATGGCTACACCTTC. Translation gives CASWTSRTYGYTF.

The rearrangement uses TRBV11-2 and TRBJ2-1, with 9 bases that match TRBD2. After removal of 2 bases from V and 4 bases from J, the junction contained 3 bases not matched to a gene. This CDR3 contains 15 residues. The germline gives CDR1 SGHAT, CDR2 FQNNGV. This CDR3 reads CASSLMLAGYNEQFF. CDR3 coding DNA: TGTGCCAGCAGCTTAATGCTAGCGGGATACAATGAGCAGTTCTTC.

The V and J genes are TRBV7-9 and TRBJ1-1; 7 bases align to TRBD1. The CDR3 is made up of 12 amino acids. The germline gives CDR1 SEHNR, CDR2 FQNEAQ (reference sequence). J lost 5 bases, V lost 5 bases, and 2 bases had no gene match. CDR3 sequence reads: CASSQGQTEAFF. In nucleotides, the CDR3 is TGTGCCAGCAGCCAGGGACAGACTGAAGCTTTCTTT.

The chain carries TRBV5-1 and TRBJ2-1, with 10 bases that match TRBD1. The CDR3 runs to 14 residues. Looked up from germline, CDR1 is SGHRS and CDR2 is YFSETQ. V trimming: 3 bases; J trimming: 6 bases; junction bases outside the gene matches: 3. The CDR3 coding sequence is TGCGCCAGCAGCTCCGGGACAGGGGTCAATGAGCAGTTCTTC. It yields the protein CASSSGTGVNEQFF.

The V and J genes are TRBV7-8 and TRBJ2-1, with 12 bases that match TRBD2. The length of the CDR3 is 15 residues. Germline V CDR1 and CDR2: SGHVS, FQNEAQ. Unmatched junction bases numbered 6, after V lost 7 bases and J lost 5 bases. DNA of the CDR3: TGTGCCAGCAATCTAGCGGGAGGGACCCACAATGAGCAGTTCTTC. This sequence encodes CASNLAGGTHNEQFF.

The gene calls are TRBV18 and TRBJ2-3; 9 bases are shared with TRBD2. The CDR3 has 16 amino acids. V trimming: 8 bases; J trimming: 1 base; junction bases outside the gene matches: 10. Germline lookup yields CDR1 KGHSH and CDR2 LQKENI. In nucleotides, the CDR3 is TGTGCCAGCCGTCGGGGACTAGCTGCTGGCACAGATACGCAGTATTTT. Protein: CASRRGLAAGTDTQYF. The full variable domain, completed using reference TRBV18 and TRBJ2-3, is NAGVMQNPRHLVRRRGQEARLRCSPMKGHSHVYWYRQLPEEGLKFMVYLQKENIIDESGMPKERFSAEFPKEGPSILRIQQVVRGDSAAYFCASRRGLAAGTDTQYFGPGTRLTVL.

The chain has TRBV30 and TRBJ2-1; 10 nucleotides agree with TRBD1. With V trimmed by 3 bases and J by 1 base, 6 bases remained unmatched. This CDR3 has 16 amino acids. Germline V CDR1 and CDR2: GTSNPN, SVGIG (reference sequence). The CDR3 region is CAWRIPGQGSYNEQFF. CDR3 nucleotide sequence: TGTGCCTGGAGGATACCGGGACAGGGGTCCTACAATGAGCAGTTCTTC.

The chain carries TRBV28 and TRBJ1-2, with a weak D call TRBD1 (5 bases). The CDR3 length is 17 residues. V gave up 6 bases and J gave up 3 bases, with 23 bases separating them. Germline lookup yields CDR1 MDHEN and CDR2 SYDVKM. This chain's CDR3 is CASSLPGFRGQDYGYTF. As DNA, the CDR3 is TGTGCCAGCAGCCTCCCAGGGTTTAGGGGCCAGGACTATGGCTACACCTTC.

This clone showed up just a few times. Other DNA sequences of this sample code for an identical CDR3. The chain joins TRBV5-1 to TRBJ2-5; 7 bases agree with TRBD1. The trim removed 0 bases at V and 3 bases at J, leaving 5 bases unmatched. Germline V gives CDR1 SGHRS, CDR2 YFSETQ. This CDR3 spans 15 amino acids. The DNA for the CDR3 is TGCGCCAGCAGCTTGGGACAGGGATTCGAAGAGACCCAGTACTTC. Amino acid sequence: CASSLGQGFEETQYF.

The rearrangement links TRBV7-6 to TRBJ2-7, with D perhaps TRBD1 (6 bases). CDR1 is SGHVS and CDR2 is FNYEAQ in the germline V gene. Deletions cut 4 bases from V and 4 bases from J, with 17 bases between. The CDR3 extends over 15 amino acids. CDR3 bases: TGTGCCAGCAGCTCCGTACAGGGTCGGGAATACGAGCAGTACTTC. Encoded protein: CASSSVQGREYEQYF.

This clone was seen a single time. The rearrangement uses TRBV18 and TRBJ2-1; TRBD1 matches at 8 bases. The CDR3 covers 15 residues. Per the germline V gene, CDR1 is KGHSH and CDR2 is LQKENI. Trimming at V came to 5 bases and at J to 6 bases, leaving 9 bases not matched to a gene. CDR3 in amino acids: CASSDFQGAGNEQFF. In DNA, the CDR3 is TGTGCCAGCTCAGACTTCCAGGGGGCTGGCAATGAGCAGTTCTTC.

This clone was observed many times. V gene TRBV11-2 combines with J gene TRBJ2-1; 16 bases are shared with TRBD2. The CDR3 runs to 16 residues. Trimming removed 6 bases from V and 7 bases from J; junction bases left unmatched: 6. Germline CDR1 SGHAT, CDR2 FQNNGV. In DNA, the CDR3 is TGTGCCAGCAGGGGACTAGCGGGAGGGATTTTGAATGAGCAGTTCTTC. Amino acid sequence: CASRGLAGGILNEQFF.

V and J are TRBV7-2 and TRBJ1-1; D is possibly TRBD1 (5 bases). The length of the CDR3 is 15 residues. The germline gives CDR1 SGHTA, CDR2 FQGNSA. With 5 bases removed from V and 4 bases from J, the gap between germline ends came to 17 bases. The CDR3 bases are TGTGCCAGCAGCCCCGGGGGGACCACCGTCACTGAAGCTTTCTTT. It specifies CASSPGGTTVTEAFF.

The V gene is TRBV5-1, the J gene TRBJ1-1, with TRBD1 matching over 8 bases. The CDR3 totals 14 residues. Germline CDR1 SGHRS, CDR2 YFSETQ. The trim removed 3 bases at V and 0 bases at J, leaving 1 base unmatched. CDR3 protein: CASSWGQVNTEAFF. The CDR3 DNA reads as TGCGCCAGCAGCTGGGGACAGGTGAACACTGAAGCTTTCTTT.

CDR3 residues: CASSLRGIVQETQYF. CDR3 in DNA: TGTGCCAGCAGCTTAAGAGGGATCGTACAAGAGACCCAGTACTTC. This sequence joins TRBV11-2 and TRBJ2-5, with D maybe TRBD2 (5 bases). The CDR3 spans 15 residues. V was cut by 2 bases and J by 2 bases, with 12 bases left in between. The germline gives CDR1 SGHAT, CDR2 FQNNGV.

The chain employs TRBV7-3 and TRBJ2-1; no firm D call. Germline CDR1 and CDR2: SGHTA and FQGTGA. V shed 3 bases and J shed 9 bases, with 12 bases lying between them. This CDR3 spans 13 amino acids. The CDR3 nucleotides read TGTGCCAGCAGCTTTGGGTTCACGGGTGAGCAGTTCTTC. Translated: CASSFGFTGEQFF.

In this sample, this clone turned up a few times. The chain carries TRBV10-2 and TRBJ1-3; no clear D. The V gene lost 2 bases and the J gene lost 1 base, with 3 bases spanning the gap. Germline CDR1 is WSHSY and CDR2 is SAAADI. The CDR3 contains 13 residues. DNA for the CDR3: TGCGCCAGCAGTGAGGTTTCTGGAAACACCATATATTTT. Translated, it gives CASSEVSGNTIYF.

This clone came up once. The V and J genes are TRBV7-7 and TRBJ2-3; no reliable D call. Trimming removed 1 base from V and 0 bases from J, with 8 bases in between. This CDR3 comprises 15 residues. Germline V lookup: CDR1 SSHAT, CDR2 FNYEAQ (reference sequence). CDR3 bases: TGTGCCAGCAGCTTAGGTCCGAGTAGCACAGATACGCAGTATTTT. Translating gives CASSLGPSSTDTQYF.

The CDR3 coding sequence is TGTGCCAGTAGTTCCTCCCGACAGCCAGCGGCGCCCGGGGAGCTGTTTTTT. Protein: CASSSSRQPAAPGELFF. The rearrangement joins TRBV19 to TRBJ2-2; D tentatively fits TRBD1 or TRBD2 (5 bases each). CDR1 and CDR2 (germline): LNHDA, SQIVND (reference sequence). This CDR3 spans 17 amino acids. V shed 5 bases and J shed 6 bases, with 22 bases lying between them. Filled out from reference TRBV19 and TRBJ2-2, the complete variable domain reads DGGITQSPKYLFRKEGQNVTLSCEQNLNHDAMYWYRQDPGQGLRLIYYSQIVNDFQKGDIAEGYSVSREKKESFPLTVTSAQKNPTAFYLCASSSSRQPAAPGELFFGEGSRLTVL.

The sample holds one count of this clone. Here the CDR3 reads CASSQMDVGGKLFF. CDR3 coding DNA: TGTGCCAGCAGTCAGATGGACGTAGGGGGAAAACTGTTTTTT. This chain joins TRBV6-6 and TRBJ1-4; a possible D gene is TRBD1 (6 bases). The V and J ends lost 5 bases and 10 bases respectively, with 17 bases between them. Looked up from germline, CDR1 is MNHNY and CDR2 is SVGAGI (reference sequence). The CDR3 spans 14 residues.

This rearrangement joins TRBV27 to TRBJ2-1; D remains unclear. This CDR3 is built from 15 residues. CDR1 and CDR2 from the germline V gene are MNHEY and SMNVEV (reference sequence). Trimming took off 3 bases at V and 4 bases at J, with 13 bases between the two ends. CDR3 sequence: CASSFVKGRYNEQFF. The CDR3 nucleotides read TGTGCCAGCAGTTTCGTGAAGGGCCGGTACAATGAGCAGTTCTTC.